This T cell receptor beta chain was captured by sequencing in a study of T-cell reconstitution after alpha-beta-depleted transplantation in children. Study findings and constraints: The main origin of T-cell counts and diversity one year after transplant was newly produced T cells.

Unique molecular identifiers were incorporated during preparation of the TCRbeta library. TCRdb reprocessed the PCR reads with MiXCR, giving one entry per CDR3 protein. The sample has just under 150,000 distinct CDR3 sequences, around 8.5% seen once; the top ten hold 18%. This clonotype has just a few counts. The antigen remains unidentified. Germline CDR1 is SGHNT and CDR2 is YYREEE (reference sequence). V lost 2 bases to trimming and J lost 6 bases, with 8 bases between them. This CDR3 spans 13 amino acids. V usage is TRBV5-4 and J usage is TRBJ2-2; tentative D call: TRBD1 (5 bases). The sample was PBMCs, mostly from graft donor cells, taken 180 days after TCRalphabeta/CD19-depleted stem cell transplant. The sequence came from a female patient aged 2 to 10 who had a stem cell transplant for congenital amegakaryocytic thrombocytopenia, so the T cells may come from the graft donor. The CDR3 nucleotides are TGTGCCAGCAGCTTCAGGGTCCCCGGGGAGCTGTTTTTT. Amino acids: CASSFRVPGELFF.